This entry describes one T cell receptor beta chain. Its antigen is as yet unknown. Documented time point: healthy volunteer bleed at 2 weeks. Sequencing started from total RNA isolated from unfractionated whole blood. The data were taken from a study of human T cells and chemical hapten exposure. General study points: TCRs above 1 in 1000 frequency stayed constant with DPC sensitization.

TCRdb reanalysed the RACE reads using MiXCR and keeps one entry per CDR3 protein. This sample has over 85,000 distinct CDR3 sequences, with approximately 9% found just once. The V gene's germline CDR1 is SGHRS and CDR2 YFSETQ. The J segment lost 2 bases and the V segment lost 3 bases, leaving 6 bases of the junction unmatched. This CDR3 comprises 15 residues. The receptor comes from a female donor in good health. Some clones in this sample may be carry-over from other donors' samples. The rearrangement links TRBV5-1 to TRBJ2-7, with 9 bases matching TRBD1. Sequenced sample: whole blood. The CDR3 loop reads CASSSQQGAAYEQYF. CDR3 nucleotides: TGCGCCAGCAGCTCACAACAGGGGGCAGCCTACGAGCAGTACTTC.